The 32 T cell receptor beta chains listed next were all sequenced from one sample in a study of blood T cell repertoires in COVID-19. Produced via immunoSEQ multiplex PCR; TCRdb's table is partial and in-frame only. The repertoire includes about 52,000 clones, about four fifths of them detected once, and roughly 29% sits in the top ten. The material sequenced was peripheral blood. The receptors here all came from a woman aged 80 or over with COVID-19, enrolled during active disease.

The chain is built from TRBV9 and TRBJ2-1; D is perhaps TRBD2 (5 bases). Germline-derived CDR1 and CDR2 are SGDLS and YYNGEE. The CDR3 has 15 amino acids. The V end was cut by 0 bases, the J end by 0 bases, with 7 bases between. This chain's CDR3 is CASSVAAGSYNEQFF. In DNA, the CDR3 is TGTGCCAGCAGCGTAGCGGCGGGCTCCTACAATGAGCAGTTCTTC.

This clone was counted a single time. This chain links TRBV3-1 (or the pseudogene TRBV3-2) with TRBJ2-7; D may be TRBD1 (5 bases). Germline V gene lookup returns CDR1 LGHDT and CDR2 YNNKEL (reference sequence). The CDR3 loop spans 15 amino acids. Trimming removed 1 base from V and 3 bases from J, with 13 bases in between. CDR3 bases: TGTGCCAGCAGCCAAGCCCCCACAGGTAGCTACGAGCAGTACTTC. It codes for CASSQAPTGSYEQYF.

This clone was detected a few times. This chain links TRBV5-1 with TRBJ2-5; 9 nucleotides match TRBD2. V was clipped by 7 bases and J by 2 bases; unmatched bases: 6. The V gene's germline CDR1 is SGHRS and CDR2 YFSETQ. This CDR3 spans 14 amino acids. In DNA, the CDR3 is TGCGCCAGCGGCCCTCTAGCGGGGCAAGAGACCCAGTACTTC. Its translation: CASGPLAGQETQYF.

The gene calls are TRBV27 and TRBJ1-6; 8 nucleotides line up with TRBD1. With V trimmed by 6 bases and J by 10 bases, 8 bases remained unmatched. The V gene's germline CDR1 is MNHEY and CDR2 SMNVEV (reference sequence). There are 14 residues in the CDR3. The CDR3 nucleotides read TGTGCCAGCAGCCTTGGACAGGGTCGATCACCCCTCCACTTT. As protein: CASSLGQGRSPLHF.

This rearrangement joins TRBV9 to TRBJ2-7; D is uncertain. The germline V gene encodes CDR1 SGDLS and CDR2 YYNGEE. V was shortened by 0 bases and J by 3 bases, with 13 bases between the two germline ends. The CDR3 covers 15 residues. The chain's CDR3 is CASSVEAGSLYEQYF. CDR3 nucleotides: TGTGCCAGCAGCGTAGAGGCAGGATCCCTCTACGAGCAGTACTTC.

This chain connects TRBV12-3 or TRBV12-4 to TRBJ2-5, with a weak D call TRBD1 (6 bases). The CDR3 sequence is 13 residues long. Trimming shortened V by 4 bases and J by 7 bases, and 13 bases separated the two germline ends. Written as DNA, the CDR3 is TGTGCCAGCAGTTCGGGACAAAGCGGGACCCAGTACTTC. It is translated as CASSSGQSGTQYF.

This clone was found a few times. V usage is TRBV19 and J usage is TRBJ2-1; 10 bases align to TRBD2. The CDR3 is made up of 16 amino acids. Germline V CDR1 and CDR2: LNHDA, SQIVND (reference sequence). V lost 3 bases to trimming and J lost 7 bases; unmatched junction nucleotides: 9. The CDR3 loop is CASSMKVAGGRNEQFF. CDR3 sequence (DNA): TGTGCCAGTAGTATGAAGGTAGCGGGAGGAAGGAATGAGCAGTTCTTC.

The V gene is TRBV4-1, the J gene TRBJ2-3; D gene uncertain. The V end lost 1 base, the J end lost 6 bases, and 5 bases lay between the germline ends. The CDR3 loop spans 12 amino acids. Germline values: CDR1 MGHRA, CDR2 YSYEKL. The CDR3 DNA follows: TGCGCCAGCAGCCAAGTCCTCGATACGCAGTATTTT. Protein sequence: CASSQVLDTQYF.

This clone has just one count. The rearrangement joins TRBV2 to TRBJ2-1; a possible D gene is TRBD2 (5 bases). The V end lost 4 bases, the J end lost 8 bases, and 12 bases lay between the germline ends. Per the germline V gene, CDR1 is SNHLY and CDR2 is FYNNEI. The CDR3 spans 13 residues. This chain's CDR3 is CASSGGSFDEQFF. The CDR3 bases are TGTGCCAGCAGTGGTGGGAGTTTCGATGAGCAGTTCTTC.

The chain combines TRBV18 with TRBJ1-1; D not certain. Germline assignment: CDR1 KGHSH and CDR2 LQKENI. V was cut by 5 bases and J by 1 base, with 8 bases left in between. This CDR3 comprises 13 residues. The DNA for the CDR3 is TGTGCCAGCTCATGGTCAGGGAACACTGAAGCTTTCTTT. It is translated as CASSWSGNTEAFF.

The genes are TRBV6-5 and TRBJ2-1, with 7 bases identical to TRBD1. From germline, CDR1 is MNHEY and CDR2 SVGAGI. V lost 6 bases and J lost 2; bases outside the gene matches: 4. There are 14 residues in the CDR3. The CDR3 DNA is TGTGCCAGCAGCCTTGGACAGGCCTACAATGAGCAGTTCTTC. This encodes CASSLGQAYNEQFF.

This sequence joins TRBV29-1 and TRBJ2-7; TRBD1 agrees at 11 bases. CDR3 size: 14 residues. Germline values: CDR1 SQVTM, CDR2 ANQGSEA. V dropped 6 bases and J dropped 4; count of bases not matched to a gene: 8. DNA of the CDR3: TGCAGCGTAAGGACAGGGGGCGGTGTATACGAGCAGTACTTC. Translated: CSVRTGGGVYEQYF.

Here the CDR3 DNA reads TGCAGCGTAATCCGTGGGAGTCCTAACGAGCAGTACTTC. Amino acids: CSVIRGSPNEQYF. V gene TRBV29-1 combines with J gene TRBJ2-7; a weak D match, TRBD2 (5 bases). The CDR3 is 13 residues long. Looked up from germline, CDR1 is SQVTM and CDR2 is ANQGSEA. V lost 6 bases and J 5 bases, leaving 17 bases between the germline ends.

This chain uses TRBV11-2 with TRBJ2-2; 7 bases fit TRBD1. V trimming: 6 bases; J trimming: 2 bases; junction bases outside the gene matches: 6. The length of the CDR3 is 15 residues. CDR1 and CDR2 from the germline V gene are SGHAT and FQNNGV. CDR3 in DNA: TGTGCCAGCAGGTCACAGGGGTATAACACCGGGGAGCTGTTTTTT. Amino acid sequence: CASRSQGYNTGELFF.

The V gene is TRBV19, the J gene TRBJ1-2, with D unclear. The CDR3 has 13 residues. V was cut by 2 bases and J by 1 base, with 5 bases left in between. Germline V gives CDR1 LNHDA, CDR2 SQIVND (reference sequence). CDR3 coding DNA: TGTGCCAGTAGTATATCAGTTAACTATGGCTACACCTTC. Protein sequence: CASSISVNYGYTF.

This chain joins TRBV20-1 and TRBJ2-1, with unresolved D. This CDR3 contains 11 residues. Trimming shortened V by 0 bases and J by 12 bases, and 9 bases separated the two germline ends. Germline V gene lookup returns CDR1 DFQATT and CDR2 SNEGSKA (reference sequence). The CDR3 nucleotides read TGCAGTGCTAGAGATGCCTATCGGCAGTTCTTC. Its translation is CSARDAYRQFF.

The J gene is TRBJ2-7, the V gene TRBV1; TRBD2 is taken as the D call from the table, unchecked against the DNA. TRBV1 is tagged as a pseudogene. The CDR3 length is 15 residues. This chain's CDR3 is CTSSHRLARPYEQYF. The CDR3 DNA sequence: TGCACCAGCAGCCATAGACTAGCGCGACCCTACGAGCAGTACTTC.

The chain recombines TRBV3-1 (or the pseudogene TRBV3-2) with TRBJ2-2, with 10 bases lining up with TRBD2. The CDR3 consists of 16 residues. CDR1 and CDR2 from the germline V gene are LGHDT and YNNKEL (reference sequence). J gave up 5 bases and V 5 bases, and 8 bases lay outside the gene matches. The CDR3 sequence is CASSGRAGGRTGELFF. The CDR3 nucleotides read TGTGCCAGCAGCGGTCGAGCGGGAGGGAGGACCGGGGAGCTGTTTTTT.

The chain couples TRBV5-6 to TRBJ1-1; perhaps TRBD1 as D (5 bases). V was pared by 6 bases and J by 1 base, with 7 bases between. The germline CDR1 and CDR2 sequences are SGHDT and YYEEEE. The CDR3 spans 12 residues. CDR3 sequence (DNA): TGTGCCAGCACTGACAGGAACACTGAAGCTTTCTTT. Translation: CASTDRNTEAFF.

J is TRBJ1-1 and V is TRBV7-9, with D perhaps TRBD1 (5 bases). The CDR3 spans 15 residues. V was shortened by 5 bases and J by 4 bases, with 17 bases between the two germline ends. Germline CDR1 SEHNR, CDR2 FQNEAQ (reference sequence). The CDR3 coding sequence is TGTGCCAGCAGCCCCGGGTCAGGGTTACGCACTGAAGCTTTCTTT. This gives the protein CASSPGSGLRTEAFF. The full variable domain, rest sourced from reference TRBV7-9 and TRBJ1-1, is DTGVSQNPRHKITKRGQNVTFRCDPISEHNRLYWYRQTLGQGPEFLTYFQNEAQLEKSRLLSDRFSAERPKGSFSTLEIQRTEQGDSAMYLCASSPGSGLRTEAFFGQGTRLTVV.

Here the CDR3 reads CASRTYGTSQTKNIQYF. DNA for the CDR3: TGTGCCAGCAGGACTTACGGGACTAGTCAAACCAAAAACATTCAGTACTTC. The V call is TRBV27, the J call TRBJ2-4, with TRBD2 identical over 8 bases. Looked up from germline, CDR1 is MNHEY and CDR2 is SMNVEV (reference sequence). J gave up 2 bases and V 6 bases, and 12 bases lay outside the gene matches. CDR3 size: 17 residues.

The rearrangement joins TRBV6-5 to TRBJ2-7; 9 nucleotides align to TRBD1. Trimming removed 6 bases from V and 1 base from J; junction bases left unmatched: 7. This CDR3 contains 15 residues. CDR1 is MNHEY, CDR2 SVGAGI, per germline. CDR3 DNA sequence: TGTGCCAGCAGGATGGGACAGGGAATATCCTACGAGCAGTACTTC. This translates into CASRMGQGISYEQYF.

The chain employs TRBV6-5 and TRBJ2-2; 7 bases agree with TRBD1. V shed 2 bases, J shed 4 bases, and the junction held 4 bases outside the gene matches. CDR1 and CDR2 (germline): MNHEY, SVGAGI. The CDR3 sequence is 15 residues long. The CDR3 loop reads CASSYVQGITGELFF. DNA for the CDR3: TGTGCCAGCAGTTACGTACAGGGGATCACCGGGGAGCTGTTTTTT.

V usage is TRBV7-3 and J usage is TRBJ2-2; D remains ambiguous. The germline V gene has CDR1 SGHTA and CDR2 FQGTGA. The ends were cut back, 0 bases at V and 5 bases at J, with 7 bases in the middle. This CDR3 spans 14 amino acids. The CDR3 nucleotides read TGTGCCAGCAGCTTAACGTTCGGTACCGGGGAGCTGTTTTTT. Its translation: CASSLTFGTGELFF.

This chain uses TRBV2 with TRBJ2-1; 7 bases line up with TRBD2. The V and J ends lost 7 bases and 3 bases, in that order; junction bases with no gene match: 9. The length of the CDR3 is 15 residues. Germline V lookup: CDR1 SNHLY, CDR2 FYNNEI. The CDR3 DNA sequence: TGTGCCAGCACTACGTCGGGACTACACTACAATGAGCAGTTCTTC. Protein: CASTTSGLHYNEQFF.

This clone has only one observation. The chain uses TRBV29-1 and TRBJ2-6; D is undetermined. Trimming took 7 bases from V and 0 from J, leaving 4 bases between them. The CDR3 runs 12 residues. Germline V gives CDR1 SQVTM, CDR2 ANQGSEA. The CDR3 sequence: CSALSGANVLTF. CDR3 sequence (DNA): TGCAGCGCCCTCTCTGGGGCCAACGTCCTGACTTTC. Supplemented by reference TRBV29-1 and TRBJ2-6, the full variable domain reads SAVISQKPSRDICQRGTSLTIQCQVDSQVTMMFWYRQQPGQSLTLIATANQGSEATYESGFVIDKFPISRPNLTFSTLTVSNMSPEDSSIYLCSALSGANVLTFGAGSRLTVL.

This clone has more than one count but fewer than ten. Other DNA sequences in the same sample also yield this CDR3. The chain recombines TRBV7-9 with TRBJ1-5; 9 nucleotides align to TRBD1. The V gene end was trimmed by 3 bases and the J gene end by 7 bases; junction bases not matched to a gene: 4. CDR3 length: 14 amino acids. CDR1 is SEHNR and CDR2 is FQNEAQ in the germline V gene (reference sequence). CDR3 sequence (DNA): TGTGCCAGCAGCTTTGGGACAGGGAACCAGCCCCAGCATTTT. Translated: CASSFGTGNQPQHF. Using reference TRBV7-9 and TRBJ1-5 for the parts outside the CDR3, the full variable domain is DTGVSQNPRHKITKRGQNVTFRCDPISEHNRLYWYRQTLGQGPEFLTYFQNEAQLEKSRLLSDRFSAERPKGSFSTLEIQRTEQGDSAMYLCASSFGTGNQPQHFGDGTRLSIL.

Concerning this clone: One junction end disagrees with the germline gene, perhaps due to a read error. The sample contains more than one DNA sequence encoding this CDR3. The chain combines TRBV6-5 with TRBJ1-1, with a possible D match to TRBD1 (5 bases). The CDR3 runs to 15 residues. Per the germline V gene, CDR1 is MNHEY and CDR2 is SVGAGI. The CDR3, as DNA: TGTGCCAGCAGCTACTCTCGGGGGGGAGTCACTGAAGCTTTCTTT. It is translated as CASSYSRGGVTEAFF.

The rearrangement links TRBV24-1 to TRBJ2-3, with D unresolved. V lost 7 bases and J 1 base, leaving 11 bases between the germline ends. Germline CDR1 and CDR2: KGHDR and SFDVKD. The CDR3 contains 14 residues. The CDR3, as DNA: TGTGCCACCAGGGGCGTTAGAGGCACAGATACGCAGTATTTT. This encodes CATRGVRGTDTQYF.

This clone was detected once. This rearrangement joins TRBV30 to TRBJ2-4; maybe TRBD1 (5 bases). The germline V and J ends were trimmed by 3 bases and 0 bases, with 12 bases remaining between them. Germline assignment: CDR1 GTSNPN and CDR2 SVGIG (reference sequence). The CDR3 has 15 amino acids. The CDR3 here is CAWSRQQVAKNIQYF. The CDR3, as DNA: TGTGCCTGGAGCAGACAGCAGGTAGCCAAAAACATTCAGTACTTC.

This clone was observed a handful of times. The chain carries TRBV4-2 and TRBJ2-7, with TRBD2 matching over 16 bases. The CDR3 extends over 19 amino acids. From germline, CDR1 is LGHNA and CDR2 YNFKEQ. V shed 1 base, J shed 7 bases, and the junction held 13 bases outside the gene matches. The chain's CDR3 is CASSQGLGLAGGSSGEQYF. CDR3 DNA: TGTGCCAGCAGCCAAGGCCTGGGACTAGCGGGAGGGTCCTCTGGGGAGCAGTACTTC.

This chain joins TRBV5-6 and TRBJ2-7; the D gene is possibly TRBD1 (7 bases). Deletions cut 2 bases from V and 4 bases from J, with 10 bases between. Germline-derived CDR1 and CDR2 are SGHDT and YYEEEE. The length of the CDR3 is 13 residues. CDR3 residues: CASSLPGGYEQYF. The CDR3 nucleotides read TGTGCCAGCAGCTTACCAGGGGGGTACGAGCAGTACTTC. Looking up the rest from reference TRBV5-6 and TRBJ2-7 gives the full variable domain: DAGVTQSPTHLIKTRGQQVTLRCSPKSGHDTVSWYQQALGQGPQFIFQYYEEEERQRGNFPDRFSGHQFPNYSSELNVNALLLGDSALYLCASSLPGGYEQYFGPGTRLTVT.